The T cell receptor (beta chain) described here comes from a study of cytomegalovirus exposure and HLA in healthy donors. General study findings and limits: Altogether, about 160 TCR beta chains were recorded as cytomegalovirus-associated.

V was cut by 3 bases and J by 0 bases, with 9 bases left in between. The CDR3 extends over 14 amino acids. The V gene's germline CDR1 is GTSNPN and CDR2 SVGIG (reference sequence). Use of 60 Vbeta and 13 Jbeta primers characterized the PCR. The table came from immunoSEQ multiplex PCR; TCRdb's copy has only in-frame clones and leaves some out. The data contain around 300,000 clones, around 66% of them singletons. Comments on this clone: Its specificity is not known.

The sequencing input was PBMCs. This clonotype was sampled from a female donor in good health and CMV-seronegative. J is TRBJ1-3 and V is TRBV30, with D hard to call. DNA for the CDR3: TGTGCCTGGAGGGGGAGGAACTCTGGAAACACCATATATTTT. This sequence encodes CAWRGRNSGNTIYF.